What follows describes a single T cell receptor (beta chain). The sample is drawn from a study of CD4+ T cells in melanoma. Sequencing was performed with immunoSEQ multiplex PCR; in TCRdb, only in-frame clones are kept and a portion is missing. This table has roughly 10,000 clones, roughly two thirds appearing once. V was pared by 4 bases and J by 2 bases, with 13 bases between. Germline V lookup: CDR1 SGHRS, CDR2 YFSETQ. There are 16 residues in the CDR3. Sequenced input: cells from a culture (not recorded whether cultured in vitro). This chain connects TRBV5-1 to TRBJ1-6; a possible D gene is TRBD1 (6 bases). This receptor was identified in a human donor with melanoma. In DNA form, the CDR3 reads TGCGCCAGCAGCCCCCAGGGGAGTACCTATAATTCACCCCTCCACTTT. Protein: CASSPQGSTYNSPLHF.